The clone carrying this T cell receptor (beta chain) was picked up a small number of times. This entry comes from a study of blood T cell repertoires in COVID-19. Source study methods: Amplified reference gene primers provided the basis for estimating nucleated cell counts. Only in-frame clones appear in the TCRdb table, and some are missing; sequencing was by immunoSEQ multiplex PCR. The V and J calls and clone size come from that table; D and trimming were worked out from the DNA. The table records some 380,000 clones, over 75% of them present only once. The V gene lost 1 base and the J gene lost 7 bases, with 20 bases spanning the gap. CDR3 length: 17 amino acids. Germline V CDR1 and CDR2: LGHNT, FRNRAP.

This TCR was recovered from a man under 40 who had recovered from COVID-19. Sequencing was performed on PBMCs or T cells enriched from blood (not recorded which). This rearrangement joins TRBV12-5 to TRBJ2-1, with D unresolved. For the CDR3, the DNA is TGTGCTAGTGGTTTGGATAATGGGCAGCTTTTAGTTAATGAGCAGTTCTTC. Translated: CASGLDNGQLLVNEQFF.